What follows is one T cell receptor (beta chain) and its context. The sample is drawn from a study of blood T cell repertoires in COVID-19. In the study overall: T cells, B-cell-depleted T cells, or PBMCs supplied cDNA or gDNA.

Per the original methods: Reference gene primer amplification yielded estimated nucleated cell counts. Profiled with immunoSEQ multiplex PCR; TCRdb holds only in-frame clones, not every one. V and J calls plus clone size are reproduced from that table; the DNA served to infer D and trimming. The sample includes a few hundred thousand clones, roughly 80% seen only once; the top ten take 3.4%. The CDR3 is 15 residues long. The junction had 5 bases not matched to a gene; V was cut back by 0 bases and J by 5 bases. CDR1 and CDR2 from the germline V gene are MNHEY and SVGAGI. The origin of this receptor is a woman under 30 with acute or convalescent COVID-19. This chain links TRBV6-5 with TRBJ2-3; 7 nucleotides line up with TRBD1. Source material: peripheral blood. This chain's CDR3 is CASSYSTGDGDTQYF. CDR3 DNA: TGTGCCAGCAGTTACTCTACAGGGGACGGAGATACGCAGTATTTT.